The 25 T cell receptor beta chains in this list originate from one sample, sequenced in a study of CD8 T cells in ankylosing spondylitis. TCRdb passed the 5' RACE reads through MiXCR, listing each CDR3 protein once. The sample records about 360,000 distinct CDR3 sequences, about 14% being singletons. The sequencing sample was made of blood, either unsorted or a sorted T cell fraction (not recorded which). These receptors were collected from a male donor with ankylosing spondylitis or in good health (not recorded which).

This clonotype was recorded a few times. The chain joins TRBV6-6 to TRBJ1-1; the D is unclear. The germline V gene encodes CDR1 MNHNY and CDR2 SVGAGI (reference sequence). The CDR3 length is 13 residues. V lost 6 bases and J 4 bases, leaving 12 bases between the germline ends. In DNA, the CDR3 is TGTGCCAGCAGCCCTTTTCGCGTCACTGAAGCTTTCTTT. It translates to CASSPFRVTEAFF.

The rearrangement uses TRBV4-1 and TRBJ2-2; 13 bases are shared with TRBD2. V lost 3 bases, J lost 4 bases, and 2 bases stayed unmatched. Germline assignment: CDR1 MGHRA and CDR2 YSYEKL. The CDR3 contains 16 residues. Here the CDR3 reads CASSHRTSGGTGELFF. The DNA for the CDR3 is TGCGCCAGCAGCCATAGGACTAGCGGGGGCACCGGGGAGCTGTTTTTT.

The chain links TRBV10-3 to TRBJ2-2; D perhaps matches TRBD1 (6 bases). Germline CDR1 and CDR2: ENHRY and SYGVKD. This CDR3 comprises 16 residues. Deletions cut 0 bases from V and 0 bases from J, with 8 bases between. The CDR3 here is CAISESGTTNTGELFF. For the CDR3, the DNA is TGTGCCATCAGTGAGTCGGGGACAACGAACACCGGGGAGCTGTTTTTT.

This clonotype was recorded at least ten times. The chain uses TRBV12-3 or TRBV12-4 and TRBJ2-6, with TRBD2 matching over 10 bases. The trim removed 7 bases at V and 0 bases at J, leaving 9 bases unmatched. This CDR3 is built from 18 residues. CDR3: CASTLLAGLISGANVLTF. CDR3 sequence (DNA): TGTGCCAGCACCTTACTAGCGGGACTAATCTCTGGGGCCAACGTCCTGACTTTC.

The chain is built from TRBV5-1 and TRBJ1-2; TRBD1 aligns across 10 bases. CDR1 and CDR2 from the germline V gene are SGHRS and YFSETQ. The CDR3 consists of 15 residues. The J segment lost 6 bases and the V segment lost 5 bases, leaving 10 bases of the junction unmatched. The CDR3 nucleotides are TGCGCCAGCAGTGTGGGACAGGGGAGCAACGATGGCTACACCTTC. This codes for CASSVGQGSNDGYTF.

The CDR3 DNA is TGCGCCAGCAGCTTGTCCGGCGACGCCTCCTACAATGAGCAGTTCTTC. This sequence encodes CASSLSGDASYNEQFF. This chain joins TRBV5-1 and TRBJ2-1; D is unresolved. The CDR3 loop spans 16 amino acids. CDR1 SGHRS and CDR2 YFSETQ come from the germline V gene. The germline V and J ends were trimmed by 1 base and 0 bases, with 11 bases remaining between them.

This clonotype came up many times. The V call is TRBV12-3 or TRBV12-4, the J call TRBJ1-5, with D perhaps matching TRBD1 (5 bases). The CDR3 covers 15 residues. V was cut by 6 bases and J by 5 bases, with 17 bases left in between. For the CDR3, the DNA is TGTGCCAGCAGCTATAGGGACGGCCGTCATCAGCCCCAGCATTTT. Translated, it gives CASSYRDGRHQPQHF.

This rearrangement joins TRBV29-1 to TRBJ2-1; no firm D call. Between the trimmed V and J ends, which lost 3 bases and 4 bases, there was a span of 7 bases. The germline V gene has CDR1 SQVTM and CDR2 ANQGSEA. CDR3 length equals 12 residues. This chain's CDR3 is CSVEPEYNEQFF. The DNA for the CDR3 is TGCAGCGTTGAGCCCGAATACAATGAGCAGTTCTTC.

The chain joins TRBV4-2 to TRBJ2-4; TRBD2 aligns across 7 bases. The germline V gene has CDR1 LGHNA and CDR2 YNFKEQ. The V and J ends lost 0 bases and 8 bases, in that order; junction bases with no gene match: 7. This CDR3 comprises 15 residues. The CDR3 DNA sequence: TGTGCCAGCAGCCAAGATGGCGGGAGCGGGTACATTCAGTACTTC. As protein: CASSQDGGSGYIQYF.

This clonotype showed up just a few times. The rearrangement links TRBV11-2 to TRBJ2-1, with D possibly TRBD2 on 6 matching bases. The V end was cut by 0 bases, the J end by 2 bases, with 11 bases between. Germline V CDR1 and CDR2: SGHAT, FQNNGV. This CDR3 has 16 residues. CDR3 region: CASSLEGTGAYNEQFF. The CDR3 bases are TGTGCCAGCAGCTTAGAAGGGACTGGGGCCTACAATGAGCAGTTCTTC. Variable domain in full (rest from reference TRBV11-2 and TRBJ2-1): EAGVAQSPRYKIIEKRQSVAFWCNPISGHATLYWYQQILGQGPKLLIQFQNNGVVDDSQLPKDRFSAERLKGVDSTLKIQPAKLEDSAVYLCASSLEGTGAYNEQFFGPGTRLTVL.

The chain has TRBV9 and TRBJ2-2; no clear D gene. The V end lost 0 bases, the J end lost 7 bases, and 4 bases lay between the germline ends. The CDR3 is made up of 12 amino acids. CDR1 and CDR2 (germline): SGDLS, YYNGEE. CDR3 sequence: CASSVVGGELFF. DNA for the CDR3: TGTGCCAGCAGCGTAGTGGGCGGGGAGCTGTTTTTT.

This clonotype was detected only a few times. The chain uses TRBV6-1 and TRBJ2-7; no definite D call. Trimming removed 4 bases from V and 6 bases from J, with 22 bases in between. CDR3 length: 16 amino acids. Germline CDR1 reads MNHNS; CDR2 reads SASEGT. The CDR3 spells CASSVGWALVSGEQYF. The DNA for the CDR3 is TGTGCCAGCAGTGTTGGATGGGCCTTAGTCTCGGGCGAGCAGTACTTC.

This clonotype was counted ten times or more. This chain links TRBV12-3 or TRBV12-4 with TRBJ2-3, with TRBD1 matching 10 bases. Trimming removed 6 bases from V and 3 bases from J; junction bases left unmatched: 0. The CDR3 length is 13 residues. The DNA for the CDR3 is TGTGCCAGCAGGGACAGGGGGACAGATACGCAGTATTTT. Residues: CASRDRGTDTQYF.

This clonotype was counted between two and nine times. The genes are TRBV3-1 and TRBJ2-2, with D possibly matching TRBD1 (5 bases). CDR1 LGHDT and CDR2 YNNKEL come from the germline V gene (reference sequence). The CDR3 spans 14 residues. V was shortened by 1 base and J by 7 bases, with 10 bases between the two germline ends. CDR3 protein: CASSQGQGVGELFF. CDR3 sequence (DNA): TGTGCCAGCAGCCAAGGCCAAGGGGTCGGGGAGCTGTTTTTT.

This rearrangement joins TRBV12-3 or TRBV12-4 to TRBJ1-1, with D possibly TRBD1 on 5 matching bases. The V end lost 7 bases, the J end lost 10 bases, and 16 bases lay between the germline ends. The CDR3 contains 12 residues. As DNA, the CDR3 is TGTGCCAGCATCCGGGACGCCTCGGGAGCTTTCTTT. It specifies CASIRDASGAFF.

A few counts support this clonotype. The V gene is TRBV4-1, the J gene TRBJ2-7; D unclear. The CDR3 length is 11 residues. V lost 1 base to trimming and J lost 8 bases, with 6 bases between them. Looked up from germline, CDR1 is MGHRA and CDR2 is YSYEKL. The CDR3 DNA follows: TGCGCCAGCAGCCAAGGTCTACAGCAGTACTTC. Amino acid sequence: CASSQGLQQYF.

The V and J genes are TRBV6-2 or TRBV6-3 and TRBJ2-1, with TRBD2 matching 7 bases. Germline assignment: CDR1 MNHEY and CDR2 SVGEGT. V was pared by 0 bases and J by 8 bases, with 7 bases of the junction left unmatched. The CDR3 has 15 amino acids. The CDR3 loop is CASSYSPGGSDEQFF. Here the CDR3 DNA reads TGTGCCAGCAGTTACTCTCCGGGGGGAAGCGATGAGCAGTTCTTC.

This chain links TRBV19 with TRBJ1-1; no clear D gene. Germline V gene data show CDR1 as LNHDA and CDR2 as SQIVND (reference sequence). V was cut by 6 bases and J by 5 bases, with 13 bases left in between. This CDR3 is 13 amino acids long. The CDR3 region is CASRPPGFTEAFF. CDR3 coding DNA: TGTGCCAGTAGACCGCCGGGCTTTACTGAAGCTTTCTTT.

This clonotype was seen only a few times. The chain has TRBV15 and TRBJ1-1; D gene uncertain. The CDR3 is 14 residues long. Germline loops: CDR1 LNHNV, CDR2 YYDKDF (reference sequence). The V gene lost 5 bases and the J gene lost 0 bases, with 10 bases spanning the gap. CDR3 DNA sequence: TGTGCCACCAGCCCCTTGGGTGTGAACACTGAAGCTTTCTTT. Its translation is CATSPLGVNTEAFF.

This clonotype appeared a few times. This chain connects TRBV12-3 or TRBV12-4 to TRBJ2-7; D unresolved. The CDR3 sequence is 13 residues long. V was trimmed by 0 bases and J by 5 bases, leaving 8 bases between them. CDR3 coding DNA: TGTGCCAGCAGTTTAGCCTTTCCCAACGAGCAGTACTTC. Translation: CASSLAFPNEQYF.

This clonotype was seen a handful of times. The chain uses TRBV7-8 and TRBJ1-2; 7 bases match TRBD1. The CDR3 loop spans 16 amino acids. Unmatched junction bases numbered 8, after V lost 0 bases and J lost 4 bases. The germline V gene has CDR1 SGHVS and CDR2 FQNEAQ. Written as DNA, the CDR3 is TGTGCCAGCAGCTTAGCGAAAGGGGGCACCCTCTATGGCTACACCTTC. It yields the protein CASSLAKGGTLYGYTF.

This chain joins TRBV7-2 and TRBJ2-1; 10 bases agree with TRBD2. CDR1 and CDR2 (germline): SGHTA, FQGNSA. J lost 2 bases, V lost 6 bases, and 4 bases had no gene match. The CDR3 extends over 15 amino acids. In DNA, the CDR3 is TGTGCCAGCAGGCGAACTAGCGGGGCCTACAATGAGCAGTTCTTC. It yields the protein CASRRTSGAYNEQFF.

The chain joins TRBV20-1 to TRBJ1-4, with TRBD1 as a possible D gene (5 bases). Per the germline V gene, CDR1 is DFQATT and CDR2 is SNEGSKA (reference sequence). V was shortened by 2 bases and J by 10 bases, with 14 bases between the two germline ends. The CDR3 contains 13 residues. The CDR3 is CSARIGGAGKLFF. Here the CDR3 DNA reads TGCAGTGCTAGAATCGGTGGGGCTGGAAAACTGTTTTTT.

The rearrangement links TRBV5-6 to TRBJ1-3; 8 nucleotides line up with TRBD1. The CDR3 runs to 15 residues. Unmatched junction bases numbered 6, after V lost 4 bases and J lost 3 bases. Germline CDR1 reads SGHDT; CDR2 reads YYEEEE. As DNA, the CDR3 is TGTGCCAGCAGCCCGGACAGGGCCATTGGAAACACCATATATTTT. Translating it yields CASSPDRAIGNTIYF.

This clonotype appeared many times. V gene TRBV12-3 or TRBV12-4 combines with J gene TRBJ1-5, with D perhaps matching TRBD1 (6 bases). This CDR3 has 14 amino acids. Trimming removed 4 bases from V and 2 bases from J, with 9 bases in between. Here the CDR3 reads CASSSRTGNQPQHF. The CDR3 DNA sequence: TGTGCCAGCAGTTCTCGGACAGGCAATCAGCCCCAGCATTTT.